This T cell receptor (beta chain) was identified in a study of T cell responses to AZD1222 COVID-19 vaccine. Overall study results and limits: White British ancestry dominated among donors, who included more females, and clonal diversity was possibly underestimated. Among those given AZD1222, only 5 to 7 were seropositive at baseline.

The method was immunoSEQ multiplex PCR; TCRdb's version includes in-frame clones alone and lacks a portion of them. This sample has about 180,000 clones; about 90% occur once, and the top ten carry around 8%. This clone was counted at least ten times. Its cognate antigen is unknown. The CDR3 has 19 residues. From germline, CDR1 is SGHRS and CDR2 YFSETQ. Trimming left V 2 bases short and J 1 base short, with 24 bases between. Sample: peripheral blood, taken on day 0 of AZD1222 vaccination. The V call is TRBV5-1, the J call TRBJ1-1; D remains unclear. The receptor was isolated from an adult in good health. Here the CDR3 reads CASSFPTSQRSETNTEAFF. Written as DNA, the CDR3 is TGCGCCAGCAGCTTCCCAACCTCACAGAGATCCGAGACGAACACTGAAGCTTTCTTT.